This TCR beta chain emerged from a study of yellow fever vaccine responses in identical twins. TCRdb re-called the RT-PCR reads through MiXCR, storing one row per CDR3 protein. The table records about 20,000 distinct CDR3 sequences, about 65% of them present only once. This clonotype has only a few counts. Its specificity is unknown. Trimming took 8 bases from V and 0 from J, leaving 11 bases between them. CDR3 length: 13 residues. Study conclusions and caveats: It has been reported that, in twins, the vaccine T cell response seemed partly convergent and partly personalized.

This sequence joins TRBV12-3 or TRBV12-4 and TRBJ2-7, with D possibly matching TRBD2 (6 bases). The source was T cells from blood (PBMCs), unsorted or a sorted subset (not recorded which), collected before or after yellow fever vaccination (not recorded which). This TCR came from a woman aged 18-30 years who received the yellow fever vaccine. The CDR3 spells CASGRGNSYEQYF. The CDR3 nucleotides read TGTGCCAGCGGGCGGGGAAACTCCTACGAGCAGTACTTC.